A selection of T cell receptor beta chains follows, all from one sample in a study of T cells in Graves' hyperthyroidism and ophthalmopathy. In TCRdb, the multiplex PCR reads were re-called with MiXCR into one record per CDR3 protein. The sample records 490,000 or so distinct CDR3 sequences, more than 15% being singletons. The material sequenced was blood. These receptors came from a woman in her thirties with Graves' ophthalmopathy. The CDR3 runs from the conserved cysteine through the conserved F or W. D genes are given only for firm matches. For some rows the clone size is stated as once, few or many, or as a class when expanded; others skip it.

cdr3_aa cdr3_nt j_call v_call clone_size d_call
CATSDPRTGEGQPQHF TGTGCCACCAGTGACCCCCGGACAGGGGAAGGTCAGCCCCAGCATTTT TRBJ1-5 TRBV24-1 . TRBD1
CASSLGSRDEQYF TGTGCCAGCAGCTTAGGGAGTCGGGACGAGCAGTACTTC TRBJ2-7 TRBV7-2 . .
CASSHGDRGLGYYGYTF TGTGCCAGCAGCCATGGAGACAGGGGGCTTGGCTACTATGGCTACACCTTC TRBJ1-2 TRBV7-2 many TRBD1
CASSQGTRDYEQYF TGTGCCAGCAGCCAAGGGACTAGGGATTACGAGCAGTACTTC TRBJ2-7 TRBV3-1 many TRBD2
CASSEMGTFWEQYF TGTGCCAGCAGTGAGATGGGAACGTTTTGGGAGCAGTACTTC TRBJ2-7 TRBV2 many .
CASSLRSGQVIYEQYF TGTGCCAGCAGCTTAAGGTCGGGACAGGTGATCTACGAGCAGTACTTC TRBJ2-7 TRBV7-2 . TRBD1
CASSSQTEQYF TGTGCCAGCAGCTCCCAGACCGAGCAGTACTTC TRBJ2-7 TRBV7-9 . .
CASSWTGAQGYTF TGCGCCAGCAGCTGGACAGGGGCTCAGGGCTACACCTTC TRBJ1-2 TRBV5-1 many TRBD1
CASSPRQGAGANVLTF TGTGCCAGCAGTCCAAGGCAGGGCGCTGGGGCCAACGTCCTGACTTTC TRBJ2-6 TRBV2 . .
CATSAPSGSVDEQFF TGTGCCACCAGTGCTCCTAGCGGGAGTGTCGATGAGCAGTTCTTC TRBJ2-1 TRBV24-1 many TRBD2
CASSFQGRGDYNEQFF TGTGCCAGCAGTTTTCAGGGTAGGGGGGACTACAATGAGCAGTTCTTC TRBJ2-1 TRBV28 many .
CAWRRSPISYEQYF TGTGCCTGGAGACGATCCCCTATCTCCTACGAGCAGTACTTC TRBJ2-7 TRBV30 many .
CASRPGQGSEAFF TGTGCCAGCAGGCCGGGACAGGGCTCAGAAGCTTTCTTT TRBJ1-1 TRBV5-4 . TRBD1
CASSLLAGSSYNEQFF TGTGCCAGCAGCTTGTTAGCGGGGAGCTCCTACAATGAGCAGTTCTTC TRBJ2-1 TRBV5-5 many TRBD2
CASRSRGYNSPLHF TGTGCCAGCCGGAGCAGGGGCTATAATTCACCCCTCCACTTT TRBJ1-6 TRBV6-1 . .
CASSLARGKTNEKLFF TGTGCCAGCAGCTTAGCGCGGGGGAAAACTAATGAAAAACTGTTTTTT TRBJ1-4 TRBV7-2 . .
CASSPEGLAGSSYNEQFF TGCGCCAGCAGCCCCGAGGGACTAGCGGGGTCATCCTACAATGAGCAGTTCTTC TRBJ2-1 TRBV5-1 few TRBD2
CASGDGFVNTEAFF TGTGCCAGCGGGGATGGTTTTGTGAACACTGAAGCTTTCTTT TRBJ1-1 TRBV2 many .
CASSSGTGVSNQPQHF TGTGCCAGCAGTTCCGGGACAGGGGTAAGCAATCAGCCCCAGCATTTT TRBJ1-5 TRBV6-2/TRBV6-3 . TRBD1
CASSQLRYNEQFF TGCGCCAGCAGCCAATTAAGGTACAATGAGCAGTTCTTC TRBJ2-1 TRBV4-3 . .
CASSDSSLAQYF TGTGCCAGCAGCGACTCGAGTCTCGCCCAGTACTTC TRBJ2-5 TRBV28 once .
CAHGTSGGYSWGHNEQYF TGTGCCCACGGGACTAGCGGGGGGTATAGTTGGGGCCACAATGAGCAGTACTTC TRBJ2-7 TRBV6-2/TRBV6-3 . TRBD2
CASSLKASGSLEQYF TGCGCCAGCAGCTTGAAGGCTAGCGGGAGCCTCGAGCAGTACTTC TRBJ2-7 TRBV5-1 many TRBD2
CASSFRVSGISTEAFF TGTGCCAGCAGCTTCAGGGTGTCAGGGATCAGCACTGAAGCTTTCTTT TRBJ1-1 TRBV5-6 . .
CASSSRPTNTEAFF TGTGCCAGCAGTTCTAGACCGACGAACACTGAAGCTTTCTTT TRBJ1-1 TRBV6-1 many .
CASSLVLAGDTQYF TGTGCCAGCAGCTTAGTCCTAGCGGGAGATACGCAGTATTTT TRBJ2-3 TRBV7-9 many TRBD2
CARLGTYEQYF TGTGCCAGGTTGGGAACCTACGAGCAGTACTTC TRBJ2-7 TRBV6-1 many .
CASSPAGLAPHNEQFF TGTGCCAGCAGCCCTGCGGGACTAGCCCCCCACAATGAGCAGTTCTTC TRBJ2-1 TRBV28 many TRBD2
CASSEFSTGGSYGYTF TGTGCCAGCAGTGAATTTTCGACAGGGGGGTCCTATGGCTACACCTTC TRBJ1-2 TRBV25-1 few TRBD1
CSAGGLAGVNEQFF TGCAGTGCTGGTGGGCTAGCGGGAGTGAATGAGCAGTTCTTC TRBJ2-1 TRBV20-1 . TRBD2
CASNFRDRAPEQFF TGTGCCAGCAATTTCCGGGACAGGGCTCCTGAGCAGTTCTTC TRBJ2-1 TRBV28 . TRBD1
CASSQDVRTGELFF TGTGCCAGCAGCCAAGATGTACGCACCGGGGAGCTGTTTTTT TRBJ2-2 TRBV4-2 few .
CAWRGQFYEQYF TGTGCCTGGAGAGGACAGTTCTACGAGCAGTACTTC TRBJ2-7 TRBV30 many .
CASSQGHYGYTF TGTGCCAGCAGTCAAGGACACTATGGCTACACCTTC TRBJ1-2 TRBV6-1 few .
CASSRDGASTGELFF TGCGCCAGCAGCCGGGACGGGGCGTCTACCGGGGAGCTGTTTTTT TRBJ2-2 TRBV4-1 few .